Listed below are T cell receptor beta chains from one sample, sequenced in a study of cytomegalovirus exposure and HLA in healthy donors. TCRdb keeps only in-frame clones here, not all; method: immunoSEQ multiplex PCR. The repertoire holds about 190,000 clones, with about 89% as singletons. Material for sequencing was PBMCs. Source of these receptors: a man aged 25 to 40 in good health and CMV-seronegative. The CDR3 runs from the conserved cysteine through the conserved F or W. The D gene is left open where the match is weak.

TRBJ1-5	TRBV19	-	CASSIRDLNQPQHF
TRBJ2-1	TRBV4-1	TRBD1	CASSGTGAYNEQFF
TRBJ1-2	TRBV5-6	-	CASGGEHNYGYTF
TRBJ2-7	TRBV2	TRBD2	CASTGLAAYEQYF
TRBJ2-5	TRBV5-4	TRBD1	CASSSYGQGIETQYF
TRBJ1-1	TRBV9	-	CASSVGIQGRNTEAFF
-	TRBV7-2	TRBD2	CASSLELPSGGGGEQYF
TRBJ1-2	TRBV18	TRBD1	CASSLSRQGNYGYTF
TRBJ2-1	TRBV5-5	-	CASSLVPTSSYNEQFF
TRBJ2-3	TRBV12-5	TRBD2	CASGLGVAGGTDTQYF
TRBJ2-3	TRBV5-1	-	CASSFGGDTQYF
TRBJ2-5	TRBV7-2	-	CASSPGGRVETQYF
TRBJ2-3	TRBV7-8	TRBD2	CASSLVAGGTMQNTDTQYF
TRBJ2-5	TRBV2	TRBD2	CASSEMVSGETQYF